Listed below are T cell receptor beta chains from one sample, sequenced in a study of blood T cell repertoires in COVID-19. Generated by immunoSEQ multiplex PCR, the TCRdb table keeps only in-frame clones and is missing some. The sample lists around 150,000 clones; roughly 72% were seen once. The sequenced sample consisted of peripheral blood. Receptor source: a woman older than 75 with acute or convalescent COVID-19. Both conserved end residues are part of each CDR3. D genes are given only for firm matches. Rows give clone size only sometimes, using once, few, many, or a class for an expanded clone.

J gene,V gene,D gene,clone size,CDR3 DNA,CDR3 protein
TRBJ2-1,TRBV3-1/TRBV3-2,TRBD2,-,TGTGCCAGCAGTCCAGCGGGATACTACAATGAGCAGTTCTTC,CASSPAGYYNEQFF
TRBJ1-3,TRBV6-6,-,few,TGTGCCAGCAGTTACTCGACAACCTCTGGAAACACCATATATTTT,CASSYSTTSGNTIYF
TRBJ1-4,TRBV3-1/TRBV3-2,-,medium-sized,TGTGCCAGCAGCCAAGGGGGCAGGAAGTTTGAAAAACTGTTTTTT,CASSQGGRKFEKLFF
TRBJ2-1,TRBV7-2,TRBD1,few,TGTGCCAGCAGCTTTTCCCGGGGACAGGGAGGCAATGAGCAGTTCTTC,CASSFSRGQGGNEQFF
TRBJ1-1,TRBV7-2,TRBD1,-,TGTGCCAGCAGCTCCCGGGGGACAGGCACTGAAGCTTTCTTT,CASSSRGTGTEAFF
TRBJ2-1,TRBV29-1,-,-,TGCAGCGTTGCTGGCGGGCCGGTGGATGAGCAGTTCTTC,CSVAGGPVDEQFF
TRBJ1-5,TRBV6-6,-,-,TGTGCCACCGCAAAGAGAGGACTTCAAACCCTACAGCCCCAGCATTTT,CATAKRGLQTLQPQHF
TRBJ2-1,TRBV24-1,TRBD1,-,TGTGCCACCAGTGAAACAGGGGGCCCGTACAATGAGCAGTTCTTC,CATSETGGPYNEQFF
TRBJ1-1,TRBV3-1/TRBV3-2,TRBD1,many,TGTGCCAGCAGCCAAGGGACAGGGGGAAGGAGCACTGAAGCTTTCTTT,CASSQGTGGRSTEAFF
TRBJ2-5,TRBV10-1,TRBD1,-,TGCGCCAGCAGTACGGACAGGGGTAAAGAGACCCAGTACTTC,CASSTDRGKETQYF